Each of the 24 T cell receptor beta chains below was sequenced from the same sample in a study of cytotoxic CD8 clonotypes in ibrutinib-treated CLL. Method: immunoSEQ multiplex PCR; TCRdb's copy keeps in-frame clones and lacks some. The table has under 200,000 clones, 70% to 85% seen once. The sample here was PBMCs, taken after 12 months of ibrutinib treatment. These receptors came from a human donor with chronic lymphocytic leukemia.

V usage is TRBV9 and J usage is TRBJ2-3, with D tentatively TRBD2 (5 bases). Germline CDR1 SGDLS, CDR2 YYNGEE. Trimming left V 0 bases short and J 0 bases short, with 8 bases between. The CDR3 is 15 residues long. CDR3 nucleotide sequence: TGTGCCAGCAGCGTAGCTCCGGGGAGCACAGATACGCAGTATTTT. Protein product: CASSVAPGSTDTQYF. The full variable domain, with the rest looked up from reference TRBV9 and TRBJ2-3, is DSGVTQTPKHLITATGQRVTLRCSPRSGDLSVYWYQQSLDQGLQFLIQYYNGEERAKGNILERFSAQQFPDLHSELNLSSLELGDSALYFCASSVAPGSTDTQYFGPGTRLTVL.

This clone has just a few counts. The J gene is TRBJ1-2, the V gene TRBV6-5; weak D call: TRBD1 (5 bases). Germline CDR1 and CDR2: MNHEY and SVGAGI. There are 15 residues in the CDR3. V gave up 0 bases and J gave up 2 bases, with 10 bases separating them. The DNA of the CDR3 is TGTGCCAGCAGTTACTCGGGGGGGGAGAACTATGGCTACACCTTC. Protein sequence: CASSYSGGENYGYTF.

This chain uses TRBV9 with TRBJ2-2; 8 nucleotides match TRBD2. This CDR3 comprises 16 residues. Germline-derived CDR1 and CDR2 are SGDLS and YYNGEE. V trimming: 0 bases; J trimming: 5 bases; junction bases outside the gene matches: 6. The CDR3 region is CASSVDGGGRTGELFF. CDR3 sequence (DNA): TGTGCCAGCAGCGTAGATGGCGGGGGGCGTACCGGGGAGCTGTTTTTT.

The chain is built from TRBV28 and TRBJ1-5, with D uncertain. From germline, CDR1 is MDHEN and CDR2 SYDVKM. The germline V and J ends were trimmed by 6 bases and 4 bases, with 16 bases remaining between them. The CDR3 loop spans 15 amino acids. CDR3 region: CASSTPTVKNQPQHF. The CDR3 region has the DNA TGTGCCAGCAGCACCCCTACAGTGAAAAATCAGCCCCAGCATTTT.

V and J are TRBV11-2 and TRBJ1-2, with a tentative D call TRBD1 (5 bases). This CDR3 has 17 residues. Germline loops: CDR1 SGHAT, CDR2 FQNNGV. V was pared by 5 bases and J by 6 bases, with 25 bases between. The CDR3 DNA reads as TGTGCCAGCAGCGCCAACAGGCGGTTGGGGCAAGGAGATGGCTACACCTTC. Its protein product is CASSANRRLGQGDGYTF. Together with reference TRBV11-2 and TRBJ1-2, the CDR3 gives the full variable domain: EAGVAQSPRYKIIEKRQSVAFWCNPISGHATLYWYQQILGQGPKLLIQFQNNGVVDDSQLPKDRFSAERLKGVDSTLKIQPAKLEDSAVYLCASSANRRLGQGDGYTFGSGTRLTVV.

This chain links TRBV7-9 with TRBJ2-1, with 11 bases aligning to TRBD2. Per the germline V gene, CDR1 is SEHNR and CDR2 is FQNEAQ (reference sequence). The CDR3 has 17 amino acids. Losses at the gene ends were 5 bases for V and 3 bases for J; bases not matched to a gene: 9. The CDR3 DNA reads TGTGCCAGCAGCCTAAGACTCGGGACTAGCGGCTACAATGAGCAGTTCTTC. Protein: CASSLRLGTSGYNEQFF.

A single count supports this clone. The V gene is TRBV11-2, the J gene TRBJ2-5, with TRBD2 identical over 9 bases. The germline CDR1 and CDR2 sequences are SGHAT and FQNNGV. CDR3 size: 16 residues. Trimming at V came to 2 bases and at J to 7 bases, leaving 11 bases not matched to a gene. The chain's CDR3 is CASSLTWRGGHRTQYF. DNA of the CDR3: TGTGCCAGCAGCTTAACTTGGCGGGGGGGCCATCGGACCCAGTACTTC.

V and J are TRBV5-1 and TRBJ1-2; D is ambiguous. Trimming took 0 bases from V and 4 from J, leaving 7 bases between them. Germline CDR1 reads SGHRS; CDR2 reads YFSETQ. CDR3 size: 13 residues. DNA for the CDR3: TGCGCCAGCAGCTTGGAAATAAGCTATGGCTACACCTTC. Its protein is CASSLEISYGYTF.

The chain is built from TRBV4-3 and TRBJ2-4, with TRBD2 identical over 9 bases. The CDR3 spans 18 residues. CDR1 is LGHNA and CDR2 is YSLEER in the germline V gene. V trimming: 0 bases; J trimming: 3 bases; junction bases outside the gene matches: 9. The CDR3 spells CASSQDYVTSGSKNIQYF. The CDR3 DNA reads as TGCGCCAGCAGCCAAGATTATGTGACTAGCGGAAGCAAAAACATTCAGTACTTC.

The sample holds a few counts of this clone. The chain combines TRBV27 with TRBJ2-2, with 9 bases matching TRBD1. J was trimmed by 3 bases and V by 5 bases; bases with no gene match: 1. Germline CDR1 is MNHEY and CDR2 is SMNVEV (reference sequence). CDR3 size: 14 residues. The CDR3 loop is CASSRQGDTGELFF. The CDR3 DNA reads TGTGCCAGCAGTCGACAGGGGGACACCGGGGAGCTGTTTTTT.

The V call is TRBV7-8, the J call TRBJ2-2, with 9 bases that match TRBD1. The CDR3 length is 17 residues. Losses at the gene ends were 5 bases for V and 1 base for J; bases not matched to a gene: 8. CDR1 is SGHVS and CDR2 is FQNEAQ in the germline V gene. CDR3 protein: CASSPNPTGGNTGELFF. CDR3 DNA sequence: TGTGCCAGCAGCCCCAACCCGACAGGGGGGAACACCGGGGAGCTGTTTTTT.

CDR3 sequence (DNA): TGTGCCAGCAGCCGGGAGGACACTGAAGCTTTCTTT. This gives the protein CASSREDTEAFF. The chain carries TRBV11-3 and TRBJ1-1, with no clear D. The CDR3 has 12 amino acids. V lost 5 bases, J lost 3 bases, and 7 bases lay in between. The germline V gene encodes CDR1 SGHNT and CDR2 YENEEA.

V is TRBV7-6 and J is TRBJ2-7; TRBD2 matches at 7 bases. The germline V gene has CDR1 SGHVS and CDR2 FNYEAQ. This CDR3 has 14 residues. Trimming cost V 8 bases and J 1 base; bases outside gene matches: 8. CDR3 DNA sequence: TGTGCCAGCGAACAAACTAGCGCTTCCTACGAGCAGTACTTC. Amino acids: CASEQTSASYEQYF. Based on the CDR3 plus reference TRBV7-6 and TRBJ2-7, the full variable domain is GAGVSQSPRYKVTKRGQDVALRCDPISGHVSLYWYRQALGQGPEFLTYFNYEAQQDKSGLPNDRFSAERPEGSISTLTIQRTEQRDSAMYRCASEQTSASYEQYFGPGTRLTVT.

The V call is TRBV7-2, the J call TRBJ2-1; 9 nucleotides match TRBD2. The CDR3 length is 12 residues. J lost 16 bases, V lost 3 bases, and 7 bases had no gene match. From germline, CDR1 is SGHTA and CDR2 FQGNSA. Here the CDR3 DNA reads TGTGCCAGCAGCTTCTCCGGGACTAGCTTTTTCTTC. Protein product: CASSFSGTSFFF. The whole variable domain, filled in from reference TRBV7-2 and TRBJ2-1, reads GAGVSQSPSNKVTEKGKDVELRCDPISGHTALYWYRQSLGQGLEFLIYFQGNSAPDKSGLPSDRFSAERTGGSVSTLTIQRTQQEDSAVYLCASSFSGTSFFFGPGTRLTVL.

The genes are TRBV27 and TRBJ2-7; perhaps TRBD1 as D (6 bases). The length of the CDR3 is 16 residues. Trimming stripped 4 bases from V and 0 bases from J, with 16 bases between. Germline V CDR1 and CDR2: MNHEY, SMNVEV (reference sequence). CDR3 sequence reads: CASSWHRDKTSYEQYF. The CDR3 DNA sequence: TGTGCCAGCAGTTGGCACCGGGACAAGACCTCCTACGAGCAGTACTTC.

The V gene is TRBV7-2, the J gene TRBJ2-1; D is perhaps TRBD2 (6 bases). CDR1 is SGHTA and CDR2 is FQGNSA in the germline V gene. CDR3 length: 15 amino acids. Trimming removed 0 bases from V and 6 bases from J, with 12 bases in between. This CDR3 is CASSLAAGNSNEQFF. CDR3 DNA: TGTGCCAGCAGCTTAGCGGCGGGAAATAGCAATGAGCAGTTCTTC.

Note on this clone: A much larger clone sits a single nucleotide away, making a read error possible. The sample holds other DNA sequences that translate to the same CDR3. This chain links TRBV7-2 with TRBJ1-1; no clear D gene. This CDR3 has 14 residues. Per germline, CDR1 SGHTA and CDR2 FQGNSA. The V end was cut by 3 bases, the J end by 1 base, with 9 bases between. The CDR3 coding sequence is TGTGCCAGCAGCTTGATGGGTCAGAACACTGAAGCTTTCTTT. Amino acids: CASSLMGQNTEAFF.

This clone appeared a few times. The chain joins TRBV28 to TRBJ2-6; 7 bases are a match to TRBD2. The germline CDR1 and CDR2 sequences are MDHEN and SYDVKM. This CDR3 region has 15 residues. The trim removed 7 bases at V and 2 bases at J, leaving 5 bases unmatched. The CDR3 is CASTPGGAGANVLTF. The CDR3 DNA reads as TGTGCCAGCACCCCTGGGGGGGCTGGGGCCAACGTCCTGACTTTC.

CDR3 coding DNA: TGTGCCAGCAGCACCCGTCGGAATCAGCCCCAGCATTTT. It is translated as CASSTRRNQPQHF. The chain uses TRBV7-2 and TRBJ1-5; unclear D gene. Trimming cost V 5 bases and J 4 bases, with 9 bases left between them. The germline gives CDR1 SGHTA, CDR2 FQGNSA. CDR3 length equals 13 residues.

The chain uses TRBV4-2 and TRBJ2-1; no firm D call. The germline V and J ends were trimmed by 0 bases and 8 bases, with 14 bases remaining between them. The germline gives CDR1 LGHNA, CDR2 YNFKEQ. The CDR3 spans 15 residues. The CDR3 here is CASSQEEYVFHEQFF. In DNA, the CDR3 is TGTGCCAGCAGCCAAGAGGAGTATGTTTTCCATGAGCAGTTCTTC.

In regard to this clone: One base away lies a much larger clone, so this may be a sequencing read error. V usage is TRBV11-2 and J usage is TRBJ2-7; no clear D. Trimming removed 0 bases at V and 2 bases at J, with 2 bases between. CDR3 length equals 12 residues. From germline, CDR1 is SGHAT and CDR2 FQNNGV. This CDR3 is CASSLEAYEQYF. CDR3 nucleotides: TGTGCCAGCAGCTTAGAGGCCTACGAGCAGTACTTC.

CDR3 sequence (DNA): TGTGCCAGCAGTTCCCCGGGACAGAAGGACGAGCAGTACTTC. Translating gives CASSSPGQKDEQYF. The rearrangement joins TRBV28 to TRBJ2-7; 7 positions agree with TRBD1. The CDR3 is 14 amino acids. The germline V gene has CDR1 MDHEN and CDR2 SYDVKM. Unmatched junction bases numbered 8, after V lost 4 bases and J lost 5 bases. Supplemented by reference TRBV28 and TRBJ2-7, the full variable domain reads DVKVTQSSRYLVKRTGEKVFLECVQDMDHENMFWYRQDPGLGLRLIYFSYDVKMKEKGDIPEGYSVSREKKERFSLILESASTNQTSMYLCASSSPGQKDEQYFGPGTRLTVT.

The J gene is TRBJ2-5, the V gene TRBV5-1; TRBD2 matches at 10 bases. The length of the CDR3 is 16 residues. Germline-derived CDR1 and CDR2 are SGHRS and YFSETQ. V trimming: 3 bases; J trimming: 5 bases; junction bases outside the gene matches: 10. CDR3: CASSWTGGTSEETQYF. CDR3 in DNA: TGCGCCAGCAGCTGGACTGGAGGGACTAGCGAGGAGACCCAGTACTTC.

This clone was seen a handful of times. The chain joins TRBV27 to TRBJ1-3; D uncertain. Germline CDR1 reads MNHEY; CDR2 reads SMNVEV (reference sequence). The CDR3 extends over 13 amino acids. Trimming left V 3 bases short and J 0 bases short, with 3 bases between. In DNA form, the CDR3 reads TGTGCCAGCAGTTTCGACTCTGGAAACACCATATATTTT. Its translation: CASSFDSGNTIYF.